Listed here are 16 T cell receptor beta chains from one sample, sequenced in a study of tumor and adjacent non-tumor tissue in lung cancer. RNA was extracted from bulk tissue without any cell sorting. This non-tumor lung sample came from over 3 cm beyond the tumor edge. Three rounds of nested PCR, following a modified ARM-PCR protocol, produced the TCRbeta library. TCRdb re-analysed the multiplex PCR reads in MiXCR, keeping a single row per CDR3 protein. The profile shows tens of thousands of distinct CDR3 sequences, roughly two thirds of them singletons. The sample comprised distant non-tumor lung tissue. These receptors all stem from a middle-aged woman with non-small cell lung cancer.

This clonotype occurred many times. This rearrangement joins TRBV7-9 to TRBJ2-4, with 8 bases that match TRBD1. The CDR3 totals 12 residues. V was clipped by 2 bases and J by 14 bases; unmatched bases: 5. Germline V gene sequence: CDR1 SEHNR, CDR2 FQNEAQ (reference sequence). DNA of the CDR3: TGTGCCAGCAGCTTACAGGGGGCGAAGAAGTACTTC. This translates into CASSLQGAKKYF.

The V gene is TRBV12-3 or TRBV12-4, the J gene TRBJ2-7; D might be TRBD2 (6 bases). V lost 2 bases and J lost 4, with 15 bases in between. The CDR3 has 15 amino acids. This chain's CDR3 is CASSLRTSWEYEQYF. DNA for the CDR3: TGTGCCAGCAGTTTAAGAACTAGCTGGGAGTACGAGCAGTACTTC.

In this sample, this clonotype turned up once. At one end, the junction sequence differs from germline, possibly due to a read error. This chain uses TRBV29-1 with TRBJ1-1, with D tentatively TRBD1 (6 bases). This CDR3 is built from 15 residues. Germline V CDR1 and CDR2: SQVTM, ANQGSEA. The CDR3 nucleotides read TGCAGCGTTCGGACTCGGGGGGCGCGAGGCACTGAAACTTTCTTT. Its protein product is CSVRTRGARGTETFF. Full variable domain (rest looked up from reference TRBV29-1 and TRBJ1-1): SAVISQKPSRDICQRGTSLTIQCQVDSQVTMMFWYRQQPGQSLTLIATANQGSEATYESGFVIDKFPISRPNLTFSTLTVSNMSPEDSSIYLCSVRTRGARGTETFFGQGTRLTVV.

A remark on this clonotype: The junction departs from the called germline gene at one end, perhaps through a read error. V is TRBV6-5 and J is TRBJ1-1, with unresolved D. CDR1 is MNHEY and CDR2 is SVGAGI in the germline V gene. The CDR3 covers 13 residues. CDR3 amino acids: CASNYSKEKEAFF. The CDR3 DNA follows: TGTGCCAGCAATTACTCCAAGGAGAAGGAAGCTTTCTTT.

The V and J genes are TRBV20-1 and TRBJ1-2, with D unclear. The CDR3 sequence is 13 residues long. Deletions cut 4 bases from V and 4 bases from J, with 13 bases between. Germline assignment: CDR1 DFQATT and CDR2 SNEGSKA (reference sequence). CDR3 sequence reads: CSAMEVGTYGYTF. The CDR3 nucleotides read TGCAGTGCTATGGAGGTGGGCACCTATGGCTACACCTTC.

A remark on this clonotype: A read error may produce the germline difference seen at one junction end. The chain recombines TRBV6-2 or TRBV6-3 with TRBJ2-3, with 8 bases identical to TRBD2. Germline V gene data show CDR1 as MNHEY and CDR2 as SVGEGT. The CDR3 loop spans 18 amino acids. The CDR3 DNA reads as TGTGCCAGCAACGCACCGACCAGCGGGGGCGGAGGCACAGATATGCAGTATTTT. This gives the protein CASNAPTSGGGGTDMQYF.

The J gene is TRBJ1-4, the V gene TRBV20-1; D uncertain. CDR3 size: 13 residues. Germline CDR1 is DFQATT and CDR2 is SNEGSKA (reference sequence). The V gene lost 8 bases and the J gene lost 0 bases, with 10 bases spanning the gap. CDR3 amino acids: CSTVIPTNEKLFF. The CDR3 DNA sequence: TGCAGTACAGTAATTCCAACTAATGAAAAACTGTTTTTT.

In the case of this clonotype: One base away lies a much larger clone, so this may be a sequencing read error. CDR3 bases: TGTGCCTGGGATCCGGGACTAGCGGTAGGTGAGCAGCTCTTC. This translates into CAWDPGLAVGEQLF. The chain has TRBV30 and TRBJ2-1, with TRBD2 matching 11 bases. CDR1 is GTSNPN and CDR2 is SVGIG in the germline V gene (reference sequence). The CDR3 totals 14 residues.

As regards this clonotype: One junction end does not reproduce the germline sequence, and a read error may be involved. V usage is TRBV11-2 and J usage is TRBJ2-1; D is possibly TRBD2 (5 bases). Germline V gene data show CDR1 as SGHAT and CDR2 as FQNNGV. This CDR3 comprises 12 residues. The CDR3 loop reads CASSHIGSHEIF. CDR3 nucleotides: TGTGCCAGCAGCCATATTGGGAGTCACGAGATCTTC.

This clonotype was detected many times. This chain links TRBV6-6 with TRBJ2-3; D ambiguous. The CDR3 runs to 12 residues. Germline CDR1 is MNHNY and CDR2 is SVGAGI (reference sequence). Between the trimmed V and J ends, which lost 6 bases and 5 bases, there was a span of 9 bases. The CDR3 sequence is CASSPNKDTQYF. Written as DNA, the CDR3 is TGTGCCAGCAGCCCCAATAAAGATACGCAGTATTTT.

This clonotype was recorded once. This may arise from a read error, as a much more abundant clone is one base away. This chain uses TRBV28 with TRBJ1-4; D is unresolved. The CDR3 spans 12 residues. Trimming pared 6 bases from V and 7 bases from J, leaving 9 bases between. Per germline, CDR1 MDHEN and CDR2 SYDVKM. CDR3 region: CASSTRAEKLFF. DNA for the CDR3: TGTGCCAGCAGCACCCGAGCTGAAAAACTGTTTTTT.

DNA for the CDR3: TGTGCCAGCAGCTCTGAGCGGATAGACAGGGACACGCAGTATTTT. Translating it yields CASSSERIDRDTQYF. V is TRBV11-2 and J is TRBJ2-3; 7 bases match TRBD1. The junction had 13 bases not matched to a gene; V was cut back by 4 bases and J by 9 bases. Germline V gene lookup returns CDR1 SGHAT and CDR2 FQNNGV. The CDR3 is made up of 15 amino acids.

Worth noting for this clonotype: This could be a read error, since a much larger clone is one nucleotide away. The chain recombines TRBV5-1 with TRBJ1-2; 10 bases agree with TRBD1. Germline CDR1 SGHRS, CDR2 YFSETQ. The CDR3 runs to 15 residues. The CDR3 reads CASSVTGGADYDYTF. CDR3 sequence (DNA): TGCGCCAGCAGCGTGACAGGGGGCGCAGACTATGACTACACCTTC.

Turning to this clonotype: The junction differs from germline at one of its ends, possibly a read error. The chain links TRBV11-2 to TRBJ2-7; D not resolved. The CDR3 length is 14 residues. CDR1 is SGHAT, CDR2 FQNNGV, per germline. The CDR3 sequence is CASSSSVAKYEQCF. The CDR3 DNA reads TGTGCCAGCAGCTCCTCCGTGGCCAAGTACGAGCAGTGCTTC.

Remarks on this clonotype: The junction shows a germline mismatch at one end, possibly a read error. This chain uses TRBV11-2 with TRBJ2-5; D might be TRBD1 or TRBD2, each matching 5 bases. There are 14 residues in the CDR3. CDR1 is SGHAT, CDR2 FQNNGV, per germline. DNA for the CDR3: TGTGCCGGTGGGACCGGGGTGGAGCAAGATACCCACTACTTC. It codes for CAGGTGVEQDTHYF.

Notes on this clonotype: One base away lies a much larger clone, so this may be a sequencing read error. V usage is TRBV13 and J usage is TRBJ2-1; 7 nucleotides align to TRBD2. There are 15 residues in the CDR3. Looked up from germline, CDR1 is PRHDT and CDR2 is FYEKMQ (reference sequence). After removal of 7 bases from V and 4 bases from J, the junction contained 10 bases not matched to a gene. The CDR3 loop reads CASISRDYRYNEQFF. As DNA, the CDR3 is TGTGCCAGCATTTCCCGGGACTACCGGTACAATGAGCAGTTCTTC.